This T cell receptor (beta chain) was documented in a study of blood T cell repertoires in COVID-19 (TCRdb year 2020). At the level of the whole study: Samples covering the acute and convalescent phases of COVID-19 were provided by collaborators in the United States, Italy and Spain. Deeply sampled blood TCRbeta repertoires from subjects exposed to, actively infected with, or recovered from COVID-19 were included in the dataset. Sample metadata almost always included a de-identified subject ID, COVID-19 status, age in years and sex. Where available, HLA class I and class II types were taken from metadata supplied by the sample provider and were not determined by assay-based typing. The prospective study material was composed of cDNA or gDNA derived from T cells, B-cell-depleted T cells, or PBMCs. The repertoires were made available in a free public database intended to serve as a resource for research on the immune response to SARS-CoV-2. The samples were drawn from two sources: the first 160 participants of the ongoing ImmuneRACE study, and fewer than 1,500 subjects contributed by 6 global collaborators.

This clone was counted once. Its recognized antigen is unknown. Qualities for individual bases were not recorded, and no much larger clone is one base off. TCRbeta CDR3 regions were amplified from genomic DNA using the immunoSEQ Assay, a bias-controlled multiplex PCR. Regarding the original processing steps: The number of nucleated cells in each sample was estimated from the amplification of reference gene primers within the assay. To quantify the absolute abundance of each unique TCRbeta CDR3 rearrangement, sequence reads were collapsed and filtered. Productive Simpson clonality was computed per sample as the square root of Simpson's diversity index over productive rearrangements. TCRdb carries this immuneACCESS record with in-frame sequences only. Its versions omit some clonotypes, under half of them owing to an unresolved V gene in the studies checked, with the rest unexplained. Clone size and the V and J calls come from that table; the DNA yielded D and trimming. This sample has 55,000 to 85,000 clones in its table, and 80% to 90% of those were observed once. The ten largest account for roughly a tenth of the sample.

Each collaborating institution followed its own protocols to collect whole blood in K2EDTA tubes. For TCRbeta analysis, collaborator samples were shipped as frozen whole blood, as isolated PBMCs, or as DNA extracted from either sample type. The paper as a whole reports these results and caveats: The quantity of clinical and demographic metadata differed by source and by participant and was supplied without curation.

The sequenced sample was peripheral blood. The receptor's source is a woman aged 18-35 years with acute or convalescent COVID-19.

The DNA is TGCGCCAGCAGCCAAGATCCGACTTGGAATTCACCCCTCCACTTT. It translates to CASSQDPTWNSPLHF. The V and J genes are TRBV4-1 and TRBJ1-6; no confident D gene assignment can be made. From the cysteine through the phenylalanine, the CDR3 covers 15 amino acids. Of all the DNA, just the CDR3 is kept, 45 bases in frame from base 1. Deletion took 0 bases off V and 7 bases off J, with a span of 10 bases between the germline ends. Based on the germline V gene, the CDR1 and CDR2 sequences are MGHRA and YSYEKL.